The next 5 T cell receptor beta chains were all read from a single sample in a study of graft-versus-host responses after intestinal transplantation. Using immunoSEQ multiplex PCR, the repertoire was profiled, and TCRdb retains in-frame clones only, with some absent. This sample yields about 59,000 clones, of which almost 95% are seen a single time; approximately 0.4% belongs to the top ten. No antigen is known for these receptors. The sample in question was unstimulated CD4+ T cells sorted from spleen or lymph node cells, obtained before transplant. All receptors come from a human donor who was the organ donor for an intestinal transplant.

A note on this clone: At one end, the junction sequence differs from germline, possibly due to a read error. The chain has TRBV7-2 and TRBJ1-1; D is perhaps TRBD1 (6 bases). Germline V gene data show CDR1 as SGHTA and CDR2 as FQGNSA. The CDR3 covers 14 residues. CDR3 DNA: TGTGTCAGCAGCTTAGTACAGGGCCTCACTGAAGCTTTCTTT. Its translation is CVSSLVQGLTEAFF.

The gene calls are TRBV19 and TRBJ2-2; maybe TRBD1 (5 bases). Trimming removed 0 bases from V and 4 bases from J, with 9 bases in between. CDR1 and CDR2 from the germline V gene are LNHDA and SQIVND (reference sequence). This CDR3 contains 15 residues. CDR3 in amino acids: CASSIDRVGTGELFF. As DNA, the CDR3 is TGTGCCAGTAGTATAGACAGGGTCGGCACCGGGGAGCTGTTTTTT.

The J gene is TRBJ2-1, the V gene TRBV7-2; 8 bases agree with TRBD1. The CDR3 has 13 residues. Germline V gives CDR1 SGHTA, CDR2 FQGNSA. The junction had 3 bases not matched to a gene; V was cut back by 7 bases and J by 4 bases. The CDR3 nucleotides are TGTGCCAGCAACGGACAGGGTTACAATGAGCAGTTCTTC. Encoded protein: CASNGQGYNEQFF. The entire variable domain, with the rest obtained from reference TRBV7-2 and TRBJ2-1, is as follows: GAGVSQSPSNKVTEKGKDVELRCDPISGHTALYWYRQSLGQGLEFLIYFQGNSAPDKSGLPSDRFSAERTGGSVSTLTIQRTQQEDSAVYLCASNGQGYNEQFFGPGTRLTVL.

The V gene is TRBV5-1, the J gene TRBJ1-1; a weak D match, TRBD1 (5 bases). CDR1 is SGHRS and CDR2 is YFSETQ in the germline V gene. V shed 0 bases and J shed 11 bases, with 23 bases lying between them. The CDR3 loop spans 16 amino acids. The CDR3 DNA reads as TGCGCCAGCAGCTTGGCCGGGGGGAGCGCGCTCGGAGGGGCTTTCTTT. Encoded protein: CASSLAGGSALGGAFF.

The chain joins TRBV6-5 to TRBJ2-2; the match to TRBD1 covers 7 bases. The CDR3 has 15 residues. Germline trimming cut 7 bases from V and 5 bases from J; bases unmatched to any gene: 10. Germline V lookup: CDR1 MNHEY, CDR2 SVGAGI. The CDR3 DNA reads as TGTGCCAGCACAAACCCGACAGGGTGGACCGGGGAGCTGTTTTTT. It is translated as CASTNPTGWTGELFF.